This T cell receptor (beta chain) was sequenced during a study of blood T cell repertoires in COVID-19. Turning to the study itself: T cells, B-cell-depleted T cells, or PBMCs provided the cDNA or gDNA that served as material.

Germline V lookup: CDR1 SGHRS, CDR2 YFSETQ. The CDR3 consists of 14 residues. Trimming left V 4 bases short and J 7 bases short, with 15 bases between. TCRdb keeps only in-frame clones here, not all; method: immunoSEQ multiplex PCR. The data contain under 55,000 clones, approximately 90% of them singletons. Input material: peripheral blood. This sequence originates from a human donor in a cohort sampled during active COVID-19. This chain connects TRBV5-1 to TRBJ1-5; D is uncertain. The CDR3 is CASSPDSLNQPQHF. The CDR3 coding sequence is TGCGCCAGCAGCCCCGACTCTCTGAACCAGCCCCAGCATTTT.